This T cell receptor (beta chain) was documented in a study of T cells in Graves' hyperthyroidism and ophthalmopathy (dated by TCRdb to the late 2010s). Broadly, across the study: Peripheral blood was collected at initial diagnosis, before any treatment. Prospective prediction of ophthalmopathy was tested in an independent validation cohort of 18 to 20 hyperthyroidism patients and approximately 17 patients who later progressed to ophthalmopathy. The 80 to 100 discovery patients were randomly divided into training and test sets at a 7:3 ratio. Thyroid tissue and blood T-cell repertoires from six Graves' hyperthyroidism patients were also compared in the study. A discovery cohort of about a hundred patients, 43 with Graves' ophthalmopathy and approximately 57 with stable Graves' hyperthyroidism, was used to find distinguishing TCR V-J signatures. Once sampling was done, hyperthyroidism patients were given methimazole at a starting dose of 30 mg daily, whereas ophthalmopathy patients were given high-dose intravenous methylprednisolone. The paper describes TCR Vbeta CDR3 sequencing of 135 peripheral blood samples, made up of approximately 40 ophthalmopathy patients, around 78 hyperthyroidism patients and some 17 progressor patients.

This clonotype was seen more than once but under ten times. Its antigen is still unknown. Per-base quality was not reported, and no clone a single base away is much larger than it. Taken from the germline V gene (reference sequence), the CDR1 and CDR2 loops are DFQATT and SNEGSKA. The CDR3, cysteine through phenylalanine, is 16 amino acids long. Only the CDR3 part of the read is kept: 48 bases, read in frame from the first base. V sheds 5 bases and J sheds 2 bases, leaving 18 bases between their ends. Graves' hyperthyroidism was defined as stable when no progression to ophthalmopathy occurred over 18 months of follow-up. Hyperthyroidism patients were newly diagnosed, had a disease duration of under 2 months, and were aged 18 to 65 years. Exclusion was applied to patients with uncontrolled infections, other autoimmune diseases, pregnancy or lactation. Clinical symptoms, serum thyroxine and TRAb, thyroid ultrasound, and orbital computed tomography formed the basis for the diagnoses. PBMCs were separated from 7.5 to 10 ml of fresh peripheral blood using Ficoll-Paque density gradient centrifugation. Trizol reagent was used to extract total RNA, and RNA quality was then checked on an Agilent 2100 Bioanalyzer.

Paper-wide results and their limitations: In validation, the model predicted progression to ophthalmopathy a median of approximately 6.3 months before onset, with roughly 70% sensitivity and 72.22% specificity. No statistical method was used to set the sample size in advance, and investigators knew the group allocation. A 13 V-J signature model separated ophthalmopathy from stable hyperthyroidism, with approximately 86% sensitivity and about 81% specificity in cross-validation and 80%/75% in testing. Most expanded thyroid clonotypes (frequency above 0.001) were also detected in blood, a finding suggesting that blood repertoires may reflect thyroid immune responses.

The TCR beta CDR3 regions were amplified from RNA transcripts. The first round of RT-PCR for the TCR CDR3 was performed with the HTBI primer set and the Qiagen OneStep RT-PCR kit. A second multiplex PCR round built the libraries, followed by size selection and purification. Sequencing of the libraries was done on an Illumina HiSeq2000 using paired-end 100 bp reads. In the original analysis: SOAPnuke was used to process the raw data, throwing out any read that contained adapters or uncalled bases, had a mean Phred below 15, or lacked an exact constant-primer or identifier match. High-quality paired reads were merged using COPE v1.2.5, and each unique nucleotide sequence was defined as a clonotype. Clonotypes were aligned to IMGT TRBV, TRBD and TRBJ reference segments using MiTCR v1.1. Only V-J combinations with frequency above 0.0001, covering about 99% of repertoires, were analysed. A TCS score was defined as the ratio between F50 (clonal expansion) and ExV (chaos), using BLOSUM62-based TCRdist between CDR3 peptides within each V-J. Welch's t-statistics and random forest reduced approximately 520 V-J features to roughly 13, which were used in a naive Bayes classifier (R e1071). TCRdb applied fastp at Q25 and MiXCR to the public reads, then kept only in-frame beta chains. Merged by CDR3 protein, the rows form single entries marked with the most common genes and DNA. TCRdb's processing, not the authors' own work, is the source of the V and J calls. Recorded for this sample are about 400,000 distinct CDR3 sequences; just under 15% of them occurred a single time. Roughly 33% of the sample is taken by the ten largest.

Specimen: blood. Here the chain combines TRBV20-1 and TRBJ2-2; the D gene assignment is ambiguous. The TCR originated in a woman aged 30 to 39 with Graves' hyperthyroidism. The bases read TGCAGTGCTCCAATAGTAGGCGCATCCAACACCGGGGAGCTGTTTTTT. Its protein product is CSAPIVGASNTGELFF.